By sample share, the clone carrying this TCR beta chain is medium-sized. Its target is unknown. This specimen belongs to a study of metastatic and nonmetastatic thyroid tumors. In the study overall: Repertoire comparison spanned blood and tumor or nodule tissue of malignant and benign thyroid patients. General study points: It was reported that TCR beta diversity was significantly higher in malignant thyroid tumors than benign nodules, in blood and tumor.

Thyroid surgery was preceded by no treatment in any patient. The CDR3 spans 16 residues. Germline loops: CDR1 MDHEN, CDR2 SYDVKM. V was trimmed by 4 bases and J by 0 bases, leaving 15 bases between them. Under the authors' procedure: For papillary thyroid cancer, a distant-metastasis classifier was constructed from CDR3 differences observed across clinicopathological groups. Using MiXCR, TCRdb reanalyzed the PCR reads. The V and J calls were not made by the authors but by TCRdb's processing. The table has tens of thousands of clones, less than 15% seen once; the top ten hold approximately 6.2%. The sample consisted of blood. The chain recombines TRBV28 with TRBJ1-1; possible D gene TRBD1, 5 bases. The clonotype comes from a male donor with papillary thyroid cancer or a benign thyroid nodule (not recorded which). Some clones in this sample may be carry-over from other donors' samples. The CDR3 DNA follows: TGTGCCAGCAGTTCGTCGACCGGGACGGTGAACACTGAAGCTTTCTTT. Amino acid sequence: CASSSSTGTVNTEAFF.